This T cell receptor beta chain is from a study of cytomegalovirus exposure and HLA in healthy donors. About the research overall: The approximately 720 first-cohort repertoires and the 95 to 150 validation repertoires shared the same platform, a later analysis reported.

Clones were sequenced by immunoSEQ multiplex PCR, and TCRdb holds only the in-frame ones, with some missing. The sample holds approximately 150,000 clones; about nine tenths are singletons and the top ten take about 0.75%. The V and J ends lost 1 base and 1 base respectively, with 11 bases between them. The CDR3 totals 17 residues. The germline CDR1 and CDR2 sequences are KGHSH and LQKENI. The specimen was PBMCs. The TCR was taken from a man aged 18 to 35 in good health and CMV-seronegative. The genes are TRBV18 and TRBJ2-6, with D possibly being TRBD2 (5 bases). The CDR3 nucleotides are TGTGCCAGCTCACCACGGCTAGCCCAATCTGGGGCCAACGTCCTGACTTTC. It encodes CASSPRLAQSGANVLTF.